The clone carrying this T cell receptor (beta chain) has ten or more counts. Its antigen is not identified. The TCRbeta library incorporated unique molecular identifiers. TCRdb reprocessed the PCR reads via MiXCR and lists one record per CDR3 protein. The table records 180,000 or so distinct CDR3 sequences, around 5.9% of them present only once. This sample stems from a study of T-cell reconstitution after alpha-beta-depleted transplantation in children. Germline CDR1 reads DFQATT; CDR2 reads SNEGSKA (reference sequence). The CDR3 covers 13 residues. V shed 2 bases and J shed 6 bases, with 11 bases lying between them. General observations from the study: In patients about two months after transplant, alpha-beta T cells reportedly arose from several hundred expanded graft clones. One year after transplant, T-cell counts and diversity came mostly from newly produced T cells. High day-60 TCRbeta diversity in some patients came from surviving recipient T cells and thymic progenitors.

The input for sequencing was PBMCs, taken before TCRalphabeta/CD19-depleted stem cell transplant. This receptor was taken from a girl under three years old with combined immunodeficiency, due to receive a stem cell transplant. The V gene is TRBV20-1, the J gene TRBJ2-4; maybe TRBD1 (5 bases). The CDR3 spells CSARSNQGNIQYF. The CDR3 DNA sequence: TGCAGTGCTAGAAGTAATCAGGGAAACATTCAGTACTTC.